This T cell receptor beta chain was observed in a study of early T cells in non-severe SARS-CoV-2 infection. Turning to the study itself: Bulk RNA taken from unsorted whole blood was sequenced, leaving chains unpaired. Study-wide results and caveats: Private and CD4 specificities were missed by VDJdb matching, which favored anti-spike CD8 responses.

TCRdb reprocessed the 5' RACE reads via MiXCR and lists one record per CDR3 protein. This table holds more than 85,000 distinct CDR3 sequences, around 12% found once. CDR3 length equals 12 residues. The V gene end was trimmed by 4 bases and the J gene end by 13 bases; junction bases not matched to a gene: 7. Per germline, CDR1 SGHNT and CDR2 YYREEE (reference sequence). As to this clonotype: Its antigen is undetermined.

This specimen consisted of whole blood, obtained at baseline. The chain has TRBV5-4 and TRBJ2-1; 8 nucleotides align to TRBD1. The TCR originated in an adult who was a healthcare worker with PCR-confirmed SARS-CoV-2 infection or an uninfected control (not recorded which). This chain's CDR3 is CASSLSRGLQFF. CDR3 bases: TGTGCCAGCAGCCTAAGCAGGGGGCTCCAGTTCTTC.